The table lists the clone carrying this T cell receptor beta chain with a few counts. Using constant-segment primers, 5'RACE produced TCR alpha and TCR beta cDNA libraries carrying sample barcodes and UMIs. Each CDR3 protein is one row after TCRdb ran MiXCR on the 5' RACE reads. The sample includes about 150,000 distinct CDR3 sequences, roughly a fifth of them seen just once. The CDR3 is made up of 12 amino acids. Germline V CDR1 and CDR2: SQVTM, ANQGSEA. The germline V and J ends were trimmed by 4 bases and 1 base, with 5 bases remaining between them. The data stem from a study of T-cell memory formation after mild COVID-19.

The chain joins TRBV29-1 to TRBJ1-5; no clear D. Material: PBMCs or a T cell subset sorted from them (not recorded which). The TCR sequence derives from an adult woman who had mild COVID-19 (a few samples of this study predate the infection). Cell type and time point are not known. In DNA, the CDR3 is TGCAGCGTTGGGGCAAGCAATCAGCCCCAGCATTTT. It translates to CSVGASNQPQHF.